This record covers a single TCR beta chain. The CDR3 loop spans 13 amino acids. Germline CDR1 SGHNT, CDR2 YYREEE (reference sequence). Deletions cut 0 bases from V and 3 bases from J, with 6 bases between. Seattle researchers signed up patients amid active infection and tracked them longitudinally. This entry is derived from a study of blood T cell repertoires in COVID-19. As for the study in general: COVID-19 samples from acute and convalescent phases originated in the United States, Italy and Spain. Sources were T cells, B-cell-depleted T cells, or PBMCs; the material itself was cDNA or gDNA.

Clones were sequenced by immunoSEQ multiplex PCR, and TCRdb holds only the in-frame ones, with some missing. Of 200,000 to 300,000 clones detected, about 83% appear once; the ten largest clones hold approximately 5.5%. The chain recombines TRBV5-4 with TRBJ1-2; tentative D call: TRBD1 (5 bases). The sequence came from a woman aged 80 or over with COVID-19, enrolled during active disease. Sequenced: peripheral blood. DNA of the CDR3: TGTGCCAGCAGCTTGGCCAGGGACTATGGCTACACCTTC. Amino acids: CASSLARDYGYTF. Complete variable domain (other parts from reference TRBV5-4 and TRBJ1-2): ETGVTQSPTHLIKTRGQQVTLRCSSQSGHNTVSWYQQALGQGPQFIFQYYREEENGRGNFPPRFSGLQFPNYSSELNVNALELDDSALYLCASSLARDYGYTFGSGTRLTVV.